A selection of T cell receptor beta chains follows, all from one sample in a study of T cells in Graves' hyperthyroidism and ophthalmopathy. TCRdb re-called the multiplex PCR reads with MiXCR, one entry per CDR3 protein. The profile shows approximately 710,000 distinct CDR3 sequences, 17% of them singletons. Material: blood. These TCRs come from a man in his fifties with Graves' hyperthyroidism. The CDR3 runs from the conserved cysteine through the conserved F or W. The D gene is left open where the match is weak. Not all rows give a size; the values are once, few, many and, for expanded clones, a class.

v_call	d_call	j_call	clone_size	cdr3_nt	cdr3_aa
TRBV19	-	TRBJ2-6	few	TGTGCCAGTAGTTCAGATGGTTCTGGGGCCAACGTCCTGACTTTC	CASSSDGSGANVLTF
TRBV5-1	-	TRBJ2-7	few	TGCGCCAGCAGCTTGTCGACAGAGCAGTACTTC	CASSLSTEQYF
TRBV5-6	-	TRBJ1-1	-	TGTGCCAGCAGCTTGGCTCAAACCAGGAACACTGAAGCTTTCTTT	CASSLAQTRNTEAFF
TRBV6-5	TRBD1	TRBJ2-2	-	TGTGCCAGCAGCCCGGGACAGGGGGCGGTCGGGGAGCTGTTTTTT	CASSPGQGAVGELFF
TRBV30	TRBD1	TRBJ2-7	-	TGTGCCTGGAGTGATTGGACAGGGGGTTTCTACGAGCAGTACTTC	CAWSDWTGGFYEQYF
TRBV24-1	TRBD1	TRBJ2-1	-	TGTGCCACCAGTGACCCTAGACAGGGATCCTCCTACAATGAGCAGTTCTTC	CATSDPRQGSSYNEQFF
TRBV20-1	-	TRBJ1-1	-	TGCAGTGCGCTTGTGGTGGACACTGAAGCTTTCTTT	CSALVVDTEAFF
TRBV19	-	TRBJ1-5	-	TGTGCCAGTATGGGGGGGCTGGGCAATCAGCCCCAGCATTTT	CASMGGLGNQPQHF
TRBV27	TRBD1	TRBJ2-5	few	TGTGCCAGCAGTTTATCCGCCATTGGACGGGGGACAGGGGTTCAGGAGACCCAGTACTTC	CASSLSAIGRGTGVQETQYF
TRBV2	-	TRBJ2-5	many	TGTGCCAGCAGTGAATCGGTTTCGGGACCCAGGTTCTTC	CASSESVSGPRFF